Listed here are 18 T cell receptor beta chains from one sample, sequenced in a study of blood T cell repertoires in COVID-19. Sequenced by immunoSEQ multiplex PCR; TCRdb stores in-frame clones only, minus some. The sample consists of around 200,000 clones, 80% to 90% of them appearing once. Sequencing was carried out using PBMCs or T cells enriched from blood (not recorded which). Receptors originate from a man between 25 and 39 years old who had recovered from COVID-19.

Here the CDR3 DNA reads TGTGCCAGCAGTGAAGGGCTAGCGGAGGGGAATGAGCAGTTCTTC. Translated, it gives CASSEGLAEGNEQFF. This rearrangement joins TRBV6-4 to TRBJ2-1, with TRBD2 matching over 7 bases. There are 15 residues in the CDR3. Trimming took 3 bases from V and 7 from J; bases not matched to a gene: 9. Per the germline V gene, CDR1 is MRHNA and CDR2 is SNTAGT.

The chain has TRBV24-1 and TRBJ2-1; a possible D gene is TRBD1 (5 bases). Trimming pared 5 bases from V and 0 bases from J, leaving 13 bases between. The CDR3 runs 16 residues. The V gene's germline CDR1 is KGHDR and CDR2 SFDVKD. CDR3 nucleotide sequence: TGTGCCACCAGTGGTGCGACAGCTAACTCCTACAATGAGCAGTTCTTC. This codes for CATSGATANSYNEQFF.

The chain employs TRBV3-1 (or the pseudogene TRBV3-2) and TRBJ2-5, with TRBD2 identical over 13 bases. This CDR3 has 19 residues. The ends lost 0 bases at V and 4 bases at J; junction bases unmatched: 11. The germline V gene encodes CDR1 LGHDT and CDR2 YNNKEL (reference sequence). The CDR3 DNA reads TGTGCCAGCAGCCAAGATTTTTTGGGACTAGCGGGGAGCGCAGAGACCCAGTACTTC. It encodes CASSQDFLGLAGSAETQYF.

The table lists this clone with a count of one. CDR3 DNA: TGTGCCAGCTCACAGCGGGACAAGTCCCTCGAGCAGTACTTC. It encodes CASSQRDKSLEQYF. The chain carries TRBV18 and TRBJ2-7; tentative D call: TRBD2 (7 bases). V dropped 4 bases and J dropped 6 bases, with 16 bases sitting between them. The CDR3 sequence is 14 residues long. CDR1 and CDR2 from the germline V gene are KGHSH and LQKENI.

This chain joins TRBV4-2 and TRBJ2-5, with D perhaps matching TRBD1 (6 bases). The J call may be faulty, since TRBJ2-7 better matches the DNA end. The CDR3 contains 15 residues. The germline gives CDR1 LGHNA, CDR2 YNFKEQ. CDR3 amino acids: CASSQEIGDKYEQYF. The CDR3 nucleotides read TGTGCCAGCAGCCAAGAGATAGGGGACAAATACGAGCAGTACTTC.

The chain uses TRBV19 and TRBJ2-7, with D maybe TRBD1 (6 bases). V shed 1 base and J shed 4 bases, with 11 bases lying between them. Germline CDR1 is LNHDA and CDR2 is SQIVND (reference sequence). The CDR3 is 14 residues long. This CDR3 reads CASSIAGQTYEQYF. The CDR3 region has the DNA TGTGCCAGTAGTATAGCCGGACAGACGTACGAGCAGTACTTC.

The chain couples TRBV21-1 to TRBJ2-2; TRBD1 is the table's D call, not checked against the DNA. TRBV21-1 is a recognized pseudogene. The CDR3 runs to 16 residues. This CDR3 reads CASSRLQGRAAGELFF. The CDR3 bases are TGTGCCAGCAGCAGGTTGCAGGGGCGTGCGGCCGGGGAGCTGTTTTTT.

The chain joins TRBV7-9 to TRBJ2-7, with no clear D. The V and J ends lost 4 bases and 3 bases respectively, with 4 bases between them. CDR3 length equals 11 residues. Germline V CDR1 and CDR2: SEHNR, FQNEAQ (reference sequence). This chain's CDR3 is CASSSDYEQYF. The CDR3, as DNA: TGTGCCAGCAGCTCAGACTACGAGCAGTACTTC.

V gene TRBV5-1 combines with J gene TRBJ1-4, with 7 bases fitting TRBD1. The CDR3 consists of 16 residues. The germline V gene has CDR1 SGHRS and CDR2 YFSETQ. V trimming: 6 bases; J trimming: 1 base; junction bases outside the gene matches: 9. The CDR3 reads CASTSTGRLTNEKLFF. As DNA, the CDR3 is TGCGCCAGCACGTCGACAGGGCGGTTAACTAATGAAAAACTGTTTTTT.

The chain carries TRBV6-5 and TRBJ1-5, with D possibly TRBD1 on 5 matching bases. CDR3 length: 16 residues. V was shortened by 4 bases and J by 4 bases, with 17 bases between the two germline ends. The germline gives CDR1 MNHEY, CDR2 SVGAGI. Here the CDR3 DNA reads TGTGCCAGCAGTTCTTCAGGGTTTTTCCCTAATCAGCCCCAGCATTTT. Translation gives CASSSSGFFPNQPQHF.

This rearrangement joins TRBV6-2 or TRBV6-3 to TRBJ2-1, with 10 nucleotides matching TRBD2. The junction had 4 bases not matched to a gene; V was cut back by 2 bases and J by 0 bases. The CDR3 is 17 residues long. CDR1 is MNHEY and CDR2 is SVGEGT in the germline V gene. The CDR3 reads CASSYPIAGGSYNEQFF. CDR3 in DNA: TGTGCCAGCAGTTACCCCATAGCGGGGGGCTCCTACAATGAGCAGTTCTTC.

The chain joins TRBV11-3 to TRBJ2-1, with 10 bases fitting TRBD2. The germline V gene encodes CDR1 SGHNT and CDR2 YENEEA. This CDR3 has 16 residues. V dropped 5 bases and J dropped 7; count of bases not matched to a gene: 11. Here the CDR3 DNA reads TGTGCCAGCAGCCACTCACTAGCGGGATACTATAATGAGCAGTTCTTC. Amino acids: CASSHSLAGYYNEQFF.

This clone was counted a single time. The V and J genes are TRBV6-2 or TRBV6-3 and TRBJ2-7, with a weak D call TRBD1 (5 bases). The CDR3 totals 14 residues. Germline V gene sequence: CDR1 MNHEY, CDR2 SVGEGT. V was pared by 2 bases and J by 5 bases, with 13 bases between. The CDR3 protein is CASSYRTHVDEQYF. CDR3 nucleotides: TGTGCCAGCAGTTACCGGACACATGTGGACGAGCAGTACTTC.

The chain carries TRBV24-1 and TRBJ2-3; 9 bases are shared with TRBD2. With 2 bases clipped from V and 8 bases from J, the junction kept 10 bases outside the gene matches. The CDR3 contains 16 residues. Per the germline V gene, CDR1 is KGHDR and CDR2 is SFDVKD. This CDR3 is CATSDSFAGGHLTQYF. In DNA form, the CDR3 reads TGTGCCACCAGTGATTCGTTCGCGGGGGGGCATCTTACGCAGTATTTT.

This chain connects TRBV11-3 to TRBJ2-1; possible D gene TRBD1, 6 bases. The CDR3 is 15 amino acids. Between the trimmed V and J ends, which lost 4 bases and 3 bases, there was a span of 13 bases. The germline CDR1 and CDR2 sequences are SGHNT and YENEEA. The CDR3 nucleotides are TGTGCCAGCAGCTCCTCAGGGGCTTTCTACAATGAGCAGTTCTTC. Translated, it gives CASSSSGAFYNEQFF. Supplemented by reference TRBV11-3 and TRBJ2-1, the full variable domain reads EAGVVQSPRYKIIEKKQPVAFWCNPISGHNTLYWYLQNLGQGPELLIRYENEEAVDDSQLPKDRFSAERLKGVDSTLKIQPAELGDSAVYLCASSSSGAFYNEQFFGPGTRLTVL.

This chain links TRBV9 with TRBJ2-3, with no clear D. Per germline, CDR1 SGDLS and CDR2 YYNGEE. V lost 0 bases to trimming and J lost 0 bases, with 11 bases between them. The CDR3 covers 16 residues. The CDR3 DNA reads TGTGCCAGCAGCGTAGACCCCCAGTCTAGCACAGATACGCAGTATTTT. It encodes CASSVDPQSSTDTQYF.

The V and J genes are TRBV28 and TRBJ2-7; tentative D call: TRBD1 (6 bases). The CDR3 runs 12 residues. Trimming left V 2 bases short and J 6 bases short, with 8 bases between. Germline CDR1 is MDHEN and CDR2 is SYDVKM. The CDR3 DNA is TGTGCCAGCAGTTTAGGGACATTCGAGCAGTACTTC. This sequence encodes CASSLGTFEQYF.

This rearrangement joins TRBV13 to TRBJ1-2; TRBD1 agrees at 7 bases. The V and J ends lost 4 bases and 4 bases, in that order; junction bases with no gene match: 3. The length of the CDR3 is 13 residues. CDR1 and CDR2 (germline): PRHDT, FYEKMQ (reference sequence). The CDR3 is CASSSAGGYGYTF. The CDR3 DNA follows: TGTGCCAGCAGCTCCGCAGGGGGCTATGGCTACACCTTC.